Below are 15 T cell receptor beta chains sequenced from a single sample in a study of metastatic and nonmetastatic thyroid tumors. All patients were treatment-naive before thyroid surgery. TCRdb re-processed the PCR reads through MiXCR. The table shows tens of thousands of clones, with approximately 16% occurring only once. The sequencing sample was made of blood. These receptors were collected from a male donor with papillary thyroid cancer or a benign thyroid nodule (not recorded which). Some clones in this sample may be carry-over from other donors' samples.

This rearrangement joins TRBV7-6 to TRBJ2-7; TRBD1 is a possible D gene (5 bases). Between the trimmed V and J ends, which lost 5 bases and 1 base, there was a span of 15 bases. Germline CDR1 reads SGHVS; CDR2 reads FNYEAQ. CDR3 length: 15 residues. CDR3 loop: CASSLAGHASYEQYF. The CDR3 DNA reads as TGTGCCAGCAGCCTGGCAGGACACGCATCCTACGAGCAGTACTTC.

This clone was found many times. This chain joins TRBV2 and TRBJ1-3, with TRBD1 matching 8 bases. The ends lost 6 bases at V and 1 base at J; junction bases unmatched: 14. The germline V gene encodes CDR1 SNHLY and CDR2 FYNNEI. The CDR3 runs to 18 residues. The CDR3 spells CASSSPLGQGSSGNTIYF. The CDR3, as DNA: TGTGCCAGCAGCTCCCCTTTAGGACAGGGCTCTTCTGGAAACACCATATATTTT.

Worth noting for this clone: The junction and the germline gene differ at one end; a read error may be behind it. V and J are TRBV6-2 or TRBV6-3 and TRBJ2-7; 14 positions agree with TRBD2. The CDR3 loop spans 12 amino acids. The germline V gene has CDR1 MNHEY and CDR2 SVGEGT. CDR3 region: CASGRLAGGLRF. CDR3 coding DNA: TGTGCCAGCGGGAGACTAGCGGGAGGGCTCCGCTTC.

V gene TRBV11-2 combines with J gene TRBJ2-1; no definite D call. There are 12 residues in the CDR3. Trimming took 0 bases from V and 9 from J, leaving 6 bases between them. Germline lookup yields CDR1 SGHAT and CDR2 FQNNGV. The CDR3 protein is CASSLDLGEQFF. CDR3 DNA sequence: TGTGCCAGCAGCTTAGATCTTGGTGAGCAGTTCTTC.

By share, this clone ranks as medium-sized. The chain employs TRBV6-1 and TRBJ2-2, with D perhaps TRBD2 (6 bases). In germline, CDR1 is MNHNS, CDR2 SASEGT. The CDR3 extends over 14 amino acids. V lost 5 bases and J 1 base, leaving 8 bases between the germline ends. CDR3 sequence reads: CASSWGGNTGELFF. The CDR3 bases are TGTGCCAGCAGTTGGGGAGGGAACACCGGGGAGCTGTTTTTT.

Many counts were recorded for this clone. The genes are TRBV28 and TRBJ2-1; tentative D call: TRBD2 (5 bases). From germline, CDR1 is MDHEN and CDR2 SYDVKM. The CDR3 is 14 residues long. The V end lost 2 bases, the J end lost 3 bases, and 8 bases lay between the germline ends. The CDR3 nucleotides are TGTGCCAGCAGTTTACGGGGTGTCTACAATGAGCAGTTCTTC. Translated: CASSLRGVYNEQFF.

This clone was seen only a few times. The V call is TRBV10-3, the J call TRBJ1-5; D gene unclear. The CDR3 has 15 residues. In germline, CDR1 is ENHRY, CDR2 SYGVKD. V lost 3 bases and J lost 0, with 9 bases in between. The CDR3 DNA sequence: TGTGCCATCAGTGATGGCAGGAATAGCAATCAGCCCCAGCATTTT. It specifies CAISDGRNSNQPQHF.

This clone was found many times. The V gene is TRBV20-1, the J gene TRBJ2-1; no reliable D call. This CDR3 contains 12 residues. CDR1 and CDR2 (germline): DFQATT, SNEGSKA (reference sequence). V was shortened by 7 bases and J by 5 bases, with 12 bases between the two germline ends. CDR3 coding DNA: TGCAGTGGCAGACCGAGCCACAATGAGCAGTTCTTC. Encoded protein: CSGRPSHNEQFF.

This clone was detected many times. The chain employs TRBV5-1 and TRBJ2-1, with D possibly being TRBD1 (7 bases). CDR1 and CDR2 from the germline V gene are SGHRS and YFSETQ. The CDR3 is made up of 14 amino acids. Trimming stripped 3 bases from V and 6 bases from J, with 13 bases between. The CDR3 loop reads CASSWNRGGNEQFF. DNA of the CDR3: TGCGCCAGCAGCTGGAACAGGGGAGGCAATGAGCAGTTCTTC.

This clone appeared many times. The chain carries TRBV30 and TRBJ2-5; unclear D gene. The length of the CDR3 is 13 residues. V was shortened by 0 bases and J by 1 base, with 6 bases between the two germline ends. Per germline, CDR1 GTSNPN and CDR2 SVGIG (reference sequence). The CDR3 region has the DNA TGTGCCTGGAGTGTAAACAGCCAAGAGACCCAGTACTTC. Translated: CAWSVNSQETQYF.

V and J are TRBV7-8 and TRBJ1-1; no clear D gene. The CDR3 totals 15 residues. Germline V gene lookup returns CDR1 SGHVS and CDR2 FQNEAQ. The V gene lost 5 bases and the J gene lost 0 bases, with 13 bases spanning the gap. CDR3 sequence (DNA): TGTGCCAGCAGCCCGGCGGGATTGTTGAACACTGAAGCTTTCTTT. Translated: CASSPAGLLNTEAFF.

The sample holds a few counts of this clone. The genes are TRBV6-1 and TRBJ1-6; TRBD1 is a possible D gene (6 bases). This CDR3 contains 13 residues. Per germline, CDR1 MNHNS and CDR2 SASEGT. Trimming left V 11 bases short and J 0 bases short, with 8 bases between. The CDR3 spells CAGQSSYNSPLHF. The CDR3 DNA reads TGTGCCGGACAGAGCTCCTATAATTCACCCCTCCACTTT.

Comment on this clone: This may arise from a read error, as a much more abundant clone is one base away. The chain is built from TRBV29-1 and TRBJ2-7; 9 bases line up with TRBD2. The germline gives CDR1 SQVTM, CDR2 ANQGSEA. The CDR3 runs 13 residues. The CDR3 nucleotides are TGCATCGTTGGCGGGGGGGGTGGCTACGAGCAGTACTTC. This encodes CIVGGGGGYEQYF.

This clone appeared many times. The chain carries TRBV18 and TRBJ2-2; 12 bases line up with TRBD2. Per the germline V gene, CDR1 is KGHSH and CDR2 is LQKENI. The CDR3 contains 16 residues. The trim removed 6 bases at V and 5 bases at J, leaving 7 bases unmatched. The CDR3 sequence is CASSQTSGSGTGELFF. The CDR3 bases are TGTGCCAGCTCGCAGACTAGCGGGAGTGGGACCGGGGAGCTGTTTTTT.

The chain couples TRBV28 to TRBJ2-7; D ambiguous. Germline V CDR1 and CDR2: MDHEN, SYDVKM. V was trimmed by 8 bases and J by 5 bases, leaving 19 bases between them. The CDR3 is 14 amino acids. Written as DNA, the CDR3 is TGTGCCAGCCATTCGACATCCTGTGGCCACGAGCAGTACTTC. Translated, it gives CASHSTSCGHEQYF.